This T cell receptor beta chain was sequenced for a study of blood T cell repertoires in COVID-19. For the study at large: Samples representing acute and convalescent COVID-19 were sourced from the United States, Italy and Spain.

In the original analysis: Using reference gene primer amplification, nucleated cell counts were estimated. Measured with immunoSEQ multiplex PCR; TCRdb has only the in-frame clones, and not every one. The DNA was the basis for D and trimming; V, J and clone size are from that table. The sample consists of roughly 180,000 clones, 80% to 90% of them appearing once. The germline CDR1 and CDR2 sequences are SGHTA and FQGTGA. The trim removed 5 bases at V and 5 bases at J, leaving 9 bases unmatched. This CDR3 region has 15 residues. V gene TRBV7-3 combines with J gene TRBJ2-7; 10 bases line up with TRBD1. The TCR originated in a man in his sixties with acute or convalescent COVID-19. Sequenced material: peripheral blood. CDR3 sequence reads: CASSRAGTGDDEQYF. CDR3 nucleotide sequence: TGTGCCAGCAGCCGGGCCGGGACAGGGGACGACGAGCAGTACTTC.